This T cell receptor beta chain was observed in a study of shared clonotypes between healthy human individuals. Study-wide points: Few donors limited the genetic and exposure-history diversity represented. Sorted-subset sequencing, rarefaction showed, was incomplete despite large depth.

The V and J ends lost 0 bases and 2 bases, in that order; junction bases with no gene match: 4. This CDR3 region has 16 residues. The germline V gene encodes CDR1 SGDLS and CDR2 YYNGEE. Sequencing was performed with immunoSEQ multiplex PCR; in TCRdb, only in-frame clones are kept and a portion is missing. The sample contains hundreds of thousands of clones, approximately 90% of which appear only once. Terminally differentiated effector memory CD45RA+ cells were excluded from the naive CD8 cells, which were CD45RO-negative and positively selected for CCR7. This clone came up once. Its antigen is undetermined.

The clonotype comes from a man in his thirties or forties in good health. The sample comprised naive CD8+ T cells sorted from blood. V is TRBV9 and J is TRBJ2-7; 11 nucleotides line up with TRBD2. The CDR3 reads CASSVGQGLAAYEQYF. The CDR3 DNA reads TGTGCCAGCAGCGTAGGACAGGGACTAGCGGCCTACGAGCAGTACTTC. The complete variable domain, with remaining parts taken from reference TRBV9 and TRBJ2-7, reads DSGVTQTPKHLITATGQRVTLRCSPRSGDLSVYWYQQSLDQGLQFLIQYYNGEERAKGNILERFSAQQFPDLHSELNLSSLELGDSALYFCASSVGQGLAAYEQYFGPGTRLTVT.